This entry lists 8 T cell receptor beta chains sequenced from one sample in a study of response to subunit inactivated influenza vaccine. TCRdb independently ran MiXCR on the RT-PCR reads; one entry per CDR3 protein. The sample holds about 520,000 distinct CDR3 sequences; approximately 7.8% are singletons and the top ten take around 13%. Sequenced material: PBMCs from blood, taken less than 30 months after vaccination. These receptors all come from a man between 50 and 70 years old who received an inactivated influenza vaccine.

This clonotype was counted between two and nine times. This chain uses TRBV4-2 with TRBJ2-7; perhaps TRBD1 as D (5 bases). The CDR3 is 15 amino acids. V was cut by 3 bases and J by 5 bases, with 17 bases left in between. Germline CDR1 and CDR2: LGHNA and YNFKEQ. Written as DNA, the CDR3 is TGTGCCAGCAGCCACCAGGGCTTTGGAATCGACGAGCAGTACTTC. This translates into CASSHQGFGIDEQYF.

The gene calls are TRBV11-2 and TRBJ2-7; D call uncertain. From germline, CDR1 is SGHAT and CDR2 FQNNGV. The CDR3 is 13 residues long. The V end was cut by 0 bases, the J end by 6 bases, with 9 bases between. The CDR3 region is CASSLETPLEQYF. In DNA form, the CDR3 reads TGTGCCAGCAGCTTAGAGACCCCCCTCGAGCAGTACTTC.

This clonotype has only a few counts. This chain links TRBV25-1 with TRBJ2-1; the D is unclear. In germline, CDR1 is MGHDK, CDR2 SYGVNS. This CDR3 has 15 residues. V lost 4 bases, J lost 9 bases, and 19 bases lay in between. The CDR3 DNA is TGTGCCAGCAGTGGTCGAAAGGAATTGGTGAGTGAGCAGTTCTTC. Translating gives CASSGRKELVSEQFF.

The chain links TRBV10-1 to TRBJ2-7; D ambiguous. The CDR3 runs to 12 residues. Trimming removed 9 bases at V and 0 bases at J, with 9 bases between. Germline loops: CDR1 WNHNN, CDR2 SYGVQD (reference sequence). CDR3 nucleotide sequence: TGCGCCAGGCCGACATTCTCCTACGAGCAGTACTTC. It translates to CARPTFSYEQYF.

The CDR3 DNA sequence: TGTGCCAGCAGTTACCGAGGGGGACAGTATCCCAATCAGCCCCAGCATTTT. It encodes CASSYRGGQYPNQPQHF. The chain carries TRBV6-5 and TRBJ1-5, with 7 bases matching TRBD1. CDR3 length: 17 residues. Germline CDR1 MNHEY, CDR2 SVGAGI. With 2 bases clipped from V and 3 bases from J, the junction kept 10 bases outside the gene matches.

This clonotype was observed a few times. The rearrangement uses TRBV6-1 and TRBJ2-2, with D possibly matching TRBD2 (6 bases). V was trimmed by 7 bases and J by 2 bases, leaving 23 bases between them. This CDR3 has 18 residues. The germline V gene encodes CDR1 MNHNS and CDR2 SASEGT. The chain's CDR3 is CASKQNFYGGTNTGELFF. CDR3 DNA sequence: TGTGCCAGCAAACAAAACTTTTATGGGGGGACTAACACCGGGGAGCTGTTTTTT.

This clonotype was counted many times. The chain combines TRBV27 with TRBJ2-7; 11 nucleotides align to TRBD2. The CDR3 sequence is 15 residues long. Germline trimming cut 5 bases from V and 4 bases from J; bases unmatched to any gene: 7. CDR1 MNHEY and CDR2 SMNVEV come from the germline V gene (reference sequence). The chain's CDR3 is CASSRLAGGRYEQYF. CDR3 DNA sequence: TGTGCCAGCAGTCGTCTAGCGGGAGGAAGGTACGAGCAGTACTTC.

The rearrangement joins TRBV4-2 to TRBJ2-3; maybe TRBD1 (5 bases). The germline V and J ends were trimmed by 0 bases and 6 bases, with 13 bases remaining between them. The V gene's germline CDR1 is LGHNA and CDR2 YNFKEQ. The CDR3 totals 15 residues. CDR3 in DNA: TGTGCCAGCAGCCAAGATCCCCAGGGTTCGGATACGCAGTATTTT. Amino acids: CASSQDPQGSDTQYF.